One sample yielded the 2 T cell receptor beta chains listed below, sequenced in a study of metastatic and nonmetastatic thyroid tumors. Each patient came to thyroid surgery without any prior treatment (of any kind). TCRdb re-analyzed the PCR reads using MiXCR. The repertoire holds around 37,000 clones, with around 24% as singletons. The source material was tumor tissue. The receptors were sampled from a female donor with papillary thyroid cancer or a benign thyroid nodule (not recorded which). Some clones in this sample may be carry-over from other donors' samples.

Only a few counts were recorded for this clone. This rearrangement joins TRBV20-1 to TRBJ2-7; 7 nucleotides match TRBD1. Trimming at V came to 2 bases and at J to 4 bases, leaving 8 bases not matched to a gene. The CDR3 sequence is 14 residues long. Per the germline V gene, CDR1 is DFQATT and CDR2 is SNEGSKA (reference sequence). The CDR3 loop is CSARIPGQNYEQYF. The CDR3 DNA sequence: TGCAGTGCTAGAATACCGGGACAGAATTACGAGCAGTACTTC.

As DNA, the CDR3 is TGCAGTGCTAGCGGGAGATCCTACGAGCAGTACTTC. Its translation: CSASGRSYEQYF. V and J are TRBV20-1 and TRBJ2-7, with TRBD2 as a possible D gene (6 bases). The CDR3 covers 12 residues. CDR1 is DFQATT, CDR2 SNEGSKA, per germline (reference sequence). With 3 bases removed from V and 1 base from J, the gap between germline ends came to 7 bases.